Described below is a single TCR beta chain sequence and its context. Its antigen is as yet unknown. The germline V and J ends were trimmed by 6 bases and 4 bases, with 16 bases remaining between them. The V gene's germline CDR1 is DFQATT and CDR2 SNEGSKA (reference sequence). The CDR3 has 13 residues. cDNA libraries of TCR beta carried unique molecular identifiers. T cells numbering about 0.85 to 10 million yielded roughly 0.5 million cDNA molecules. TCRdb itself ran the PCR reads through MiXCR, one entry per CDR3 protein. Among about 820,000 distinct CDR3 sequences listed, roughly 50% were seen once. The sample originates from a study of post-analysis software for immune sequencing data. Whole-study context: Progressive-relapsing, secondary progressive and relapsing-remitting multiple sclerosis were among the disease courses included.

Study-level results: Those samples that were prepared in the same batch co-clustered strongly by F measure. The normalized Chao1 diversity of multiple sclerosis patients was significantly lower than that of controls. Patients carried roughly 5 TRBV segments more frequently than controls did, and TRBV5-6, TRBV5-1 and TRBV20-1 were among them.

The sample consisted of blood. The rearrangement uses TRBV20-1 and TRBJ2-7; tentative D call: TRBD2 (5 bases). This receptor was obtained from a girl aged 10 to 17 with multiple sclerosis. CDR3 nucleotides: TGCAGTGCCCGTCCCGCGGGCCCTTACGAGCAGTACTTC. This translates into CSARPAGPYEQYF.